The entry below describes one T cell receptor beta chain. Primers used in a second PCR of roughly 7 to 11 cycles were a sample-barcoded 5' primer and a J-beta primer mix. Researchers report that each sample yielded at least 3 million CDR3-containing paired-end reads. TCRdb redid the calling of the 5' RACE reads with MiXCR, one entry per CDR3 protein. The sample holds approximately 820,000 distinct CDR3 sequences; around two fifths are singletons and the top ten take around 21%. V dropped 4 bases and J dropped 0 bases, with 25 bases sitting between them. Germline V lookup: CDR1 MGHDK, CDR2 SYGVNS. The CDR3 is 19 residues long. This specimen comes from a study of blood T cells in healthy people across ages.

V usage is TRBV25-1 and J usage is TRBJ2-7; either TRBD1 or TRBD2 may supply D (5 bases each). The clonotype originates from a man aged 55 to 70 in good health. The specimen sequenced was blood. The CDR3 region is CASSGNSALGRMSSYEQYF. As DNA, the CDR3 is TGTGCCAGCAGTGGTAATAGTGCCTTGGGACGGATGAGCTCCTACGAGCAGTACTTC.